The TCR beta chain described here comes from a study of identical twins. In regard to this clonotype: Its antigen is undetermined.

V lost 0 bases and J 6 bases, leaving 13 bases between the germline ends. The CDR3 length is 15 residues. Germline V CDR1 and CDR2: SGHAT, FQNNGV. General study points: Zero-insertion analyses might be partly confounded by invariant T cells like MAIT and iNKT. The models systematically underestimated how much out-of-frame TCR alpha was shared in monozygotic twins.

The cDNA had a unique molecular identifier and a template-switch universal primer site. Each CDR3 protein gets one entry after TCRdb re-called the 5' RACE reads with MiXCR. The table records more than 400,000 distinct CDR3 sequences, approximately 16% of them present only once. These same data were also listed under a study on yellow fever vaccine responses in identical twins. This second study notes: It has been reported that, in twins, the vaccine T cell response seemed partly convergent and partly personalized.

This sequence was found in a woman aged 18-30 years in good health. The chain links TRBV11-2 to TRBJ2-3; D is unclear. The material sequenced was CD4+ T cells sorted from blood. CDR3 sequence reads: CASSLDLAAPDTQYF. The CDR3 nucleotides read TGTGCCAGCAGCTTAGATTTGGCAGCCCCGGATACGCAGTATTTT.